This is a list of T cell receptor beta chains from one sample in a study of neurological immune-mediated disorders. Each CDR3 protein is one row after TCRdb ran MiXCR on the 5' RACE reads. The data show about 90,000 distinct CDR3 sequences, 13% seen once. Sample: PBMCs. These receptors originate from a female donor with HTLV-1-associated myelopathy (HAM/TSP). CDR3s include the opening cysteine and the closing phenylalanine or tryptophan. The D gene is left open where the match is weak. Clone size is stated in some rows and not others, as once, few, many or a class when expanded.

cdr3_length d_call clone_size j_call v_call cdr3_nt cdr3_aa
14 . many TRBJ2-2 TRBV2 TGTGCCAGCAGTGCCGGCGGGAACACCGGGGAGCTGTTTTTT CASSAGGNTGELFF
16 TRBD1 many TRBJ2-3 TRBV5-1 TGCGCCAGCAGCCCAAATCCGGGACAGAGCACAGATACGCAGTATTTT CASSPNPGQSTDTQYF
13 . many TRBJ2-7 TRBV12-3/TRBV12-4 TGTGCCAGCAGTTTCGGGGACATCCCCGAGCAGTACTTC CASSFGDIPEQYF
15 TRBD1 many TRBJ2-7 TRBV5-1 TGCGCCAGCAGCACGGGACAGGGGCTCTTTTCCGAGCAGTACTTC CASSTGQGLFSEQYF
13 . many TRBJ2-5 TRBV12-3/TRBV12-4 TGTGCCAGCAGTTTAGTTAGAGGAGAGACCCAGTACTTC CASSLVRGETQYF
15 . many TRBJ1-1 TRBV24-1 TGTGCCACCAGTGATGGAGGCAGAAAGAACACTGAAGCTTTCTTT CATSDGGRKNTEAFF
14 TRBD2 many TRBJ2-2 TRBV28 TGTGCCAGCAACCGGGGGGGGAACACCGGGGAGCTGTTTTTT CASNRGGNTGELFF
17 TRBD1 . TRBJ2-6 TRBV7-3 TGTGCCAGCAGCCAAGGGGCGACAGGGGCTGGGGCCAACGTCCTGACTTTC CASSQGATGAGANVLTF
14 . many TRBJ2-7 TRBV6-5 TGTGCCAGCAGTTACGAAGGACAATCCTACGAGCAGTACTTC CASSYEGQSYEQYF
14 . many TRBJ2-5 TRBV2 TGTGCCAGCAGTGTCCACCTATCCCAAGAGACCCAGTACTTC CASSVHLSQETQYF
18 TRBD1 many TRBJ2-3 TRBV27 TGTGCCAGCAGACCGGGCGACCTAGGACAGGGGACGTCAGATACGCAGTATTTT CASRPGDLGQGTSDTQYF
18 . once TRBJ2-2 TRBV11-2 TGTGCCAGCAGCTCCCGCCCTAAGTCGGCGTCGAACACCGGGGAGCTGTTTTTT CASSSRPKSASNTGELFF